This T cell receptor (beta chain) emerged from a study of blood T cell repertoires in COVID-19. Study-level background: Nucleic acid was either cDNA or gDNA, and it came from T cells, B-cell-depleted T cells, or PBMCs.

This table comes from immunoSEQ multiplex PCR, and its TCRdb copy is limited to in-frame clones, with some not included. Of some 100,000 clones listed, roughly 80% were seen once; the top ten hold roughly 6.2%. The receptor comes from a man aged 65 to 79 with acute or convalescent COVID-19. The specimen was peripheral blood.

The CDR3 DNA follows: TGTGCCAGCAGGAGACAGGGAGTAGGCTACGAGCAGTACTTC. As protein: CASRRQGVGYEQYF. This chain uses TRBV2 with TRBJ2-7; 7 nucleotides line up with TRBD1. The CDR3 totals 14 residues. V was pared by 6 bases and J by 3 bases, with 8 bases of the junction left unmatched. The germline gives CDR1 SNHLY, CDR2 FYNNEI. The full variable domain, with the rest looked up from reference TRBV2 and TRBJ2-7, is EPEVTQTPSHQVTQMGQEVILRCVPISNHLYFYWYRQILGQKVEFLVSFYNNEISEKSEIFDDQFSVERPDGSNFTLKIRSTKLEDSAMYFCASRRQGVGYEQYFGPGTRLTVT.